What follows are 10 T cell receptor beta chains derived from one specimen sequenced in a study of T cell clonotyping in hematopoietic cell transplantation (dated by TCRdb to about 2021). Preparation of the library involved the immunoSEQ multiplex PCR assay. The table was pulled from immuneACCESS by TCRdb, which kept in-frame rearrangements only. Such tables lose some clones; where checked, under half of the loss comes from unresolved V genes, and the rest has no known cause. This sample holds around 4,800 clones; around 19% were observed only once. Jointly, the top ten make up 21% of the sample. The label giving this sample's time point can be read as: 180 days after allo-HCT. The starting material was PBMCs, obtained 180 days after allogeneic stem cell transplant. These receptors all stem from a young adult male patient who had an allogeneic stem cell transplant, so the T cells may come from the graft donor. Some clones in this sample may be carry-over from other donors' samples.

This clone has only one observation. The rearrangement uses TRBV30 and TRBJ2-2, with D hard to call. This CDR3 contains 16 residues. Trimming shortened V by 0 bases and J by 2 bases, and 13 bases separated the two germline ends. Germline CDR1 and CDR2: GTSNPN and SVGIG (reference sequence). CDR3 amino acids: CAWSVRDIFNTGELFF. CDR3 sequence (DNA): TGTGCCTGGAGTGTACGTGACATATTCAACACCGGGGAGCTGTTTTTT.

CDR3 loop: CASSRTMDSTYEQYF. Written as DNA, the CDR3 is TGCGCCAGCAGCCGGACGATGGACAGTACCTACGAGCAGTACTTC. The chain combines TRBV4-3 with TRBJ2-7, with D tentatively TRBD1 (6 bases). Germline V lookup: CDR1 LGHNA, CDR2 YSLEER. Trimming removed 4 bases at V and 2 bases at J, with 15 bases between. The CDR3 totals 15 residues.

The chain is built from TRBV30 and TRBJ2-6; D is undetermined. Trimming stripped 0 bases from V and 1 base from J, with 19 bases between. From germline, CDR1 is GTSNPN and CDR2 SVGIG (reference sequence). The CDR3 has 19 amino acids. In nucleotides, the CDR3 is TGTGCCTGGAGTGTACCTGCGCACGTTGCAGATTCTGGGGCCAACGTCCTGACTTTC. Its protein is CAWSVPAHVADSGANVLTF.

Written as DNA, the CDR3 is TGCAGCGCTACACCCACAGATACGCAGTATTTT. Protein: CSATPTDTQYF. The chain recombines TRBV29-1 with TRBJ2-3; D gene uncertain. V was clipped by 7 bases and J by 2 bases, with 7 bases between them. In germline, CDR1 is SQVTM, CDR2 ANQGSEA. The CDR3 loop spans 11 amino acids.

The genes are TRBV5-6 and TRBJ2-1; D is unresolved. This CDR3 is 13 amino acids long. Germline lookup yields CDR1 SGHDT and CDR2 YYEEEE. V was clipped by 5 bases and J by 4 bases, with 10 bases between them. Here the CDR3 reads CASSIGRYNEQFF. As DNA, the CDR3 is TGTGCCAGCAGTATAGGACGGTACAATGAGCAGTTCTTC.

This clone has a handful of counts. The chain joins TRBV20-1 to TRBJ2-5; no clear D. V lost 2 bases to trimming and J lost 2 bases, with 3 bases between them. CDR3 length: 11 amino acids. Germline V CDR1 and CDR2: DFQATT, SNEGSKA (reference sequence). The DNA of the CDR3 is TGCAGTGCTAGACCTCAAGAGACCCAGTACTTC. Residues: CSARPQETQYF.

The chain joins TRBV30 to TRBJ1-2, with D hard to call. Germline V gives CDR1 GTSNPN, CDR2 SVGIG (reference sequence). There are 14 residues in the CDR3. Trimming shortened V by 0 bases and J by 6 bases, and 14 bases separated the two germline ends. The CDR3 DNA sequence: TGTGCCTGGAGTGTACTGGGGTATCTCGATGGCTACACCTTC. This codes for CAWSVLGYLDGYTF.

The chain combines TRBV6-6 with TRBJ2-2; D unclear. Germline CDR1 MNHNY, CDR2 SVGAGI (reference sequence). CDR3 length: 12 amino acids. The ends were cut back, 5 bases at V and 7 bases at J, with 8 bases in the middle. CDR3 amino acids: CASSLLYGELFF. CDR3 in DNA: TGTGCCAGCAGTCTTCTCTACGGGGAGCTGTTTTTT.

The chain combines TRBV30 with TRBJ1-1, with D hard to call. Germline CDR1 GTSNPN, CDR2 SVGIG (reference sequence). Trimming removed 2 bases from V and 1 base from J, with 8 bases in between. CDR3 length: 13 residues. The CDR3 region is CAWSTNPNTEAFF. As DNA, the CDR3 is TGTGCCTGGAGTACTAACCCGAACACTGAAGCTTTCTTT.

The rearrangement links TRBV7-9 to TRBJ2-6; TRBD1 agrees at 9 bases. Germline V gene data show CDR1 as SEHNR and CDR2 as FQNEAQ (reference sequence). The CDR3 is made up of 15 amino acids. V gave up 9 bases and J gave up 0 bases; unmatched junction bases: 3. The DNA for the CDR3 is TGTGCCAGGGGGGACAGGGACTCTGGGGCCAACGTCCTGACTTTC. It codes for CARGDRDSGANVLTF.